This entry lists 8 T cell receptor beta chains sequenced from one sample in a study of T-cell reconstitution after alpha-beta-depleted transplantation in children (dated by TCRdb to the mid-2010s). This specimen's treatment or condition label, interpreted: allogeneic hematopoietic cell transplantation with graft depleted of TCRalphabeta T cells and CD19 B cells. The method behind the library was PCR. TCRdb lists the instrument as Illumina HiSeq 2500. To normalize quantification of the TCRbeta repertoire, the TCR libraries were built with molecular barcoding that relied on unique molecular identifiers. Through fastp at Q25 and MiXCR, TCRdb rebuilt clones from the public reads, retaining in-frame beta chains. Every entry covers one CDR3 protein and lists the most common genes and DNA from its rows. This sample holds 300,000 to 350,000 distinct CDR3 sequences; roughly 17% were observed only once. The ten top clones hold roughly 40% of the sample.

The specimen was PBMCs, mostly from graft donor cells, collected 360 days after TCRalphabeta/CD19-depleted stem cell transplant. All receptors come from a male patient under 10 years old who had a stem cell transplant for acute lymphoblastic leukemia, so the T cells may come from the graft donor.

This clonotype was found many times. The CDR3 sequence is CATTGTNYNEQFF. CDR3 nucleotides: TGTGCCACCACCGGGACCAACTACAATGAGCAGTTCTTC. The chain recombines TRBV10-3 with TRBJ2-1; D assignment may be TRBD1 or TRBD2 (5 bases each). Between the trimmed V and J ends, which lost 10 bases and 3 bases, there was a span of 13 bases. The CDR3 is 13 amino acids. Germline assignment: CDR1 ENHRY and CDR2 SYGVKD.

This clonotype was seen repeatedly, ten times or more. The chain couples TRBV7-8 to TRBJ2-7, with TRBD2 matching over 13 bases. The J segment lost 4 bases and the V segment lost 5 bases, leaving 8 bases of the junction unmatched. The V gene's germline CDR1 is SGHVS and CDR2 FQNEAQ. The CDR3 has 16 amino acids. Here the CDR3 DNA reads TGTGCCAGCAGCACCGACACTAGCGGGAGGGGATACGAGCAGTACTTC. As protein: CASSTDTSGRGYEQYF.

This clonotype was counted a few times. The V and J genes are TRBV29-1 and TRBJ2-5; D uncertain. The CDR3 spans 11 residues. With 0 bases removed from V and 5 bases from J, the gap between germline ends came to 4 bases. Germline CDR1 SQVTM, CDR2 ANQGSEA. This CDR3 reads CSVEDRETQYF. The CDR3 bases are TGCAGCGTTGAAGACCGGGAGACCCAGTACTTC. The whole variable domain, remainder taken from reference TRBV29-1 and TRBJ2-5, is SAVISQKPSRDICQRGTSLTIQCQVDSQVTMMFWYRQQPGQSLTLIATANQGSEATYESGFVIDKFPISRPNLTFSTLTVSNMSPEDSSIYLCSVEDRETQYFGPGTRLLVL.

The V call is TRBV27, the J call TRBJ2-7, with 11 bases aligning to TRBD2. This CDR3 is 14 amino acids long. The J segment lost 1 base and the V segment lost 8 bases, leaving 4 bases of the junction unmatched. Germline CDR1 and CDR2: MNHEY and SMNVEV (reference sequence). The CDR3 DNA reads as TGTGCCAGCCAAGTAGCGGGAGGGTCCTACGAGCAGTACTTC. Protein product: CASQVAGGSYEQYF.

This clonotype has a count of ten or more. This chain links TRBV12-3 or TRBV12-4 with TRBJ2-2, with 11 bases aligning to TRBD1. This CDR3 is 15 amino acids long. V gave up 6 bases and J gave up 4 bases; unmatched junction bases: 4. CDR3 sequence reads: CASSLGQGVTGELFF. The CDR3 region has the DNA TGTGCCAGCAGCCTGGGACAGGGGGTCACCGGGGAGCTGTTTTTT.

The J gene is TRBJ2-1, the V gene TRBV7-9, with 8 nucleotides matching TRBD1. Unmatched junction bases numbered 3, after V lost 7 bases and J lost 4 bases. From germline, CDR1 is SEHNR and CDR2 FQNEAQ (reference sequence). This CDR3 is 13 amino acids long. CDR3 sequence reads: CASIRTGYNEQFF. The CDR3 DNA reads TGTGCCAGCATTCGGACAGGGTACAATGAGCAGTTCTTC.

The CDR3 DNA sequence: TGCAGTGGAGGACAGGCAGACGAGCAGTACTTC. This translates into CSGGQADEQYF. The chain combines TRBV20-1 with TRBJ2-7; 7 positions match TRBD1. CDR3 size: 11 residues. Germline V CDR1 and CDR2: DFQATT, SNEGSKA (reference sequence). Losses at the gene ends were 7 bases for V and 5 bases for J; bases not matched to a gene: 5.

This chain connects TRBV20-1 to TRBJ2-1, with D tentatively TRBD2 (5 bases). With 0 bases removed from V and 15 bases from J, the gap between germline ends came to 15 bases. Germline V CDR1 and CDR2: DFQATT, SNEGSKA (reference sequence). The CDR3 has 12 amino acids. CDR3 region: CSARDHVSRGFF. The CDR3 bases are TGCAGTGCTAGAGACCATGTAAGCCGGGGGTTCTTC.